This TCR beta chain is from a study of blood T cells in healthy people across ages. Next came a second PCR, run for 7 to 11 cycles, which used a sample-barcoded 5' primer along with a J-beta primer mix. TCRdb called the 5' RACE reads again in MiXCR, with one record for every CDR3 protein. In the table there are 1.5 million to 2 million distinct CDR3 sequences, around half of which are singletons. Germline lookup yields CDR1 SGHAT and CDR2 FQDESV (reference sequence). V lost 1 base, J lost 1 base, and 15 bases lay in between. This CDR3 spans 17 amino acids. What was sequenced was blood. The receptor comes from a woman between 40 and 50 years old in good health. The rearrangement links TRBV11-1 to TRBJ2-3; D unclear. CDR3 DNA sequence: TGTGCCAGCAGCTTAGTAATAATGCCCGTGGGCACAGATACGCAGTATTTT. Translating gives CASSLVIMPVGTDTQYF.